The 12 T cell receptor beta chains below all came from one sample that was sequenced in a study of blood T cell repertoires in COVID-19. Clones were sequenced by immunoSEQ multiplex PCR, and TCRdb holds only the in-frame ones, with some missing. The sample holds approximately 230,000 clones, 70% to 90% seen once. Sequences were obtained from peripheral blood. The receptors stem from an elderly man with acute or convalescent COVID-19.

A single count supports this clone. This rearrangement joins TRBV5-1 to TRBJ1-1; TRBD1 might be the D (5 bases). Trimming cost V 4 bases and J 0 bases, with 7 bases left between them. The CDR3 spans 13 residues. Germline lookup yields CDR1 SGHRS and CDR2 YFSETQ. CDR3 nucleotide sequence: TGCGCCAGCAGCGAACAGGTGAACACTGAAGCTTTCTTT. Translation: CASSEQVNTEAFF.

This clone was counted a single time. This rearrangement joins TRBV29-1 to TRBJ1-6, with a weak D call TRBD1 (5 bases). V was cut by 4 bases and J by 10 bases, with 11 bases left in between. This CDR3 spans 12 amino acids. CDR1 is SQVTM and CDR2 is ANQGSEA in the germline V gene. CDR3 amino acids: CSVGEGRSPLHF. The CDR3 DNA reads TGCAGCGTTGGGGAGGGGCGCTCACCCCTCCACTTT.

This chain uses TRBV28 with TRBJ2-3, with 9 bases lining up with TRBD1. The germline gives CDR1 MDHEN, CDR2 SYDVKM. The CDR3 has 16 residues. With V trimmed by 4 bases and J by 2 bases, 7 bases remained unmatched. The CDR3 DNA sequence: TGTGCCAGCAGTTCCCGACAGGGGGATTCCACAGATACGCAGTATTTT. Translated: CASSSRQGDSTDTQYF.

The CDR3 DNA is TGTGCCAGCAGCCATATCACAGGCCTCTCTGGAAACACCATATATTTT. It translates to CASSHITGLSGNTIYF. The rearrangement uses TRBV3-1 (or the pseudogene TRBV3-2) and TRBJ1-3, with D perhaps matching TRBD1 (5 bases). The ends were cut back, 3 bases at V and 0 bases at J, with 12 bases in the middle. CDR3 size: 16 residues. Germline V lookup: CDR1 LGHDT, CDR2 YNNKEL (reference sequence).

The chain has TRBV28 and TRBJ1-2, with TRBD1 identical over 7 bases. The V gene end was trimmed by 2 bases and the J gene end by 7 bases; junction bases not matched to a gene: 4. The CDR3 is 13 residues long. Germline CDR1 reads MDHEN; CDR2 reads SYDVKM. The CDR3 loop reads CASSLMTGSGYTF. The CDR3 region has the DNA TGTGCCAGCAGTTTAATGACAGGGAGTGGCTACACCTTC.

The chain joins TRBV18 to TRBJ1-6; D gene unclear. The germline V gene has CDR1 KGHSH and CDR2 LQKENI. The CDR3 extends over 13 amino acids. The V end was cut by 3 bases, the J end by 9 bases, with 9 bases between. This CDR3 is CASSPGEGSPLHF. CDR3 bases: TGTGCCAGCTCACCCGGGGAGGGTTCACCCCTCCACTTT.

The V call is TRBV6-2 or TRBV6-3, the J call TRBJ1-5; 7 nucleotides match TRBD1. Per the germline V gene, CDR1 is MNHEY and CDR2 is SVGEGT. Losses at the gene ends were 4 bases for V and 5 bases for J; bases not matched to a gene: 2. This CDR3 contains 13 residues. The DNA for the CDR3 is TGTGCCAGCAGTTCGACAGGGCATCAGCCCCAGCATTTT. Protein sequence: CASSSTGHQPQHF.

This clone was counted once. The V and J genes are TRBV6-2 or TRBV6-3 and TRBJ2-7; 8 nucleotides line up with TRBD1. The germline CDR1 and CDR2 sequences are MNHEY and SVGEGT. This CDR3 has 15 amino acids. With 5 bases clipped from V and 3 bases from J, the junction kept 9 bases outside the gene matches. The CDR3, as DNA: TGTGCCAGCAGTGACTGGACAGGGAGTATCTACGAGCAGTACTTC. It translates to CASSDWTGSIYEQYF.

V gene TRBV12-3 or TRBV12-4 combines with J gene TRBJ2-7; 9 bases are a match to TRBD1. This CDR3 has 13 residues. V lost 6 bases and J lost 2; bases outside the gene matches: 2. CDR3 residues: CASSRDRAYEQYF. CDR3 DNA: TGTGCCAGCAGCAGGGACAGGGCCTACGAGCAGTACTTC.

This chain connects TRBV12-3 or TRBV12-4 to TRBJ1-4; possibly TRBD1 for D (5 bases). Trimming stripped 4 bases from V and 7 bases from J, with 10 bases between. This CDR3 has 13 amino acids. CDR3 loop: CASSYSRGEKLFF. In DNA, the CDR3 is TGTGCCAGCAGTTATTCAAGGGGTGAAAAACTGTTTTTT.

The chain combines TRBV19 with TRBJ1-3; no clear D gene. The CDR3 sequence is 15 residues long. Germline V gene lookup returns CDR1 LNHDA and CDR2 SQIVND (reference sequence). V lost 6 bases, J lost 0 bases, and 12 bases lay in between. The CDR3 nucleotides read TGTGCCAGTAGCTTCGAGGGAAACTCTGGAAACACCATATATTTT. Amino acids: CASSFEGNSGNTIYF.

The rearrangement joins TRBV9 to TRBJ2-3, with 10 bases identical to TRBD2. V dropped 4 bases and J dropped 1; count of bases not matched to a gene: 6. The CDR3 loop spans 16 amino acids. Germline-derived CDR1 and CDR2 are SGDLS and YYNGEE. CDR3 residues: CASSPGTSEGTDTQYF. DNA for the CDR3: TGTGCCAGCAGCCCCGGGACTAGCGAGGGCACAGATACGCAGTATTTT.